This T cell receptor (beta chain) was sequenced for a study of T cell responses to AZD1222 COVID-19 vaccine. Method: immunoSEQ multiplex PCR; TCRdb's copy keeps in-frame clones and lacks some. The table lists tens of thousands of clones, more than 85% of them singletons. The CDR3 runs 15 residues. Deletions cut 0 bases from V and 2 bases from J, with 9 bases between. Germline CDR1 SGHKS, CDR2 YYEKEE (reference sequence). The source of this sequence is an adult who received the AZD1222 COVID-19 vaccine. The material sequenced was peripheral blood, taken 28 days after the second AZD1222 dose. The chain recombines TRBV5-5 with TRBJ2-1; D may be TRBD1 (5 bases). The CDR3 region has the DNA TGTGCCAGCAGCTTGGTCCCAGGGACCTACAATGAGCAGTTCTTC. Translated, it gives CASSLVPGTYNEQFF.